This note documents a single TCR beta chain sequence. CDR3-region Arm-PCR and iRepertoire HTBI primers produced the TCR beta libraries. TCRdb passed the multiplex PCR reads through MiXCR, listing each CDR3 protein once. The profile shows under 350,000 distinct CDR3 sequences, 22% of them singletons. These data originate in a study of regulatory T cells in long-lasting Graves disease. Time point denoted: persistent/refractory GD, antithyroid drugs over 5 years with positive TRAb. Isolated PBMC RNA provided the starting material for the TCR library. The V end lost 6 bases, the J end lost 6 bases, and 11 bases lay between the germline ends. The germline gives CDR1 MDHEN, CDR2 SYDVKM. The CDR3 is 13 residues long.

The chain carries TRBV28 and TRBJ2-2; D might be TRBD2 (5 bases). Specimen: peripheral blood mononuclear cells (PBMCs), collected when the disease was refractory, from a patient treated with antithyroid drugs. The sequence came from a female donor with Graves disease. The CDR3 here is CASRLLASGELFF. The CDR3 DNA reads TGTGCCAGCAGGCTCTTAGCGTCCGGGGAGCTGTTTTTT.